Each of the 32 T cell receptor beta chains below was sequenced from the same sample in a study of T-cell memory formation after mild COVID-19. TCRdb re-analysed the 5' RACE reads in MiXCR, keeping a single row per CDR3 protein. The data show 190,000 or so distinct CDR3 sequences, 27% seen once. What was sequenced was PBMCs or a T cell subset sorted from them (not recorded which). The receptors were sampled from an adult woman who had mild COVID-19 (a few samples of this study predate the infection). Cell type and time point are not known.

The chain couples TRBV5-5 to TRBJ1-6, with 12 bases fitting TRBD1. Trimming took 4 bases from V and 4 from J; bases not matched to a gene: 6. The germline gives CDR1 SGHKS, CDR2 YYEKEE (reference sequence). The CDR3 is 17 amino acids. CDR3 sequence reads: CASSLQGQGAYNSPLHF. The CDR3 DNA follows: TGTGCCAGCAGCCTACAGGGACAGGGGGCTTATAATTCACCCCTCCACTTT.

This clonotype was counted between two and nine times. This chain joins TRBV6-2 or TRBV6-3 and TRBJ2-7; 10 nucleotides line up with TRBD2. V shed 0 bases, J shed 3 bases, and the junction held 11 bases outside the gene matches. The CDR3 sequence is 18 residues long. Germline assignment: CDR1 MNHEY and CDR2 SVGEGT. As DNA, the CDR3 is TGTGCCAGCAGTTACTCGCACGCTAGCGGGAGTCACCTCTACGAGCAGTACTTC. Its protein is CASSYSHASGSHLYEQYF.

The chain has TRBV10-3 and TRBJ2-1; a possible D gene is TRBD1 (5 bases). Trimming pared 4 bases from V and 0 bases from J, leaving 13 bases between. In germline, CDR1 is ENHRY, CDR2 SYGVKD. There are 16 residues in the CDR3. CDR3 loop: CAISADDSFSYNEQFF. CDR3 DNA: TGTGCCATCAGTGCGGATGACAGCTTCTCCTACAATGAGCAGTTCTTC.

The V and J genes are TRBV3-1 and TRBJ2-4, with 8 bases matching TRBD2. CDR3 length equals 16 residues. With V trimmed by 4 bases and J by 4 bases, 9 bases remained unmatched. Germline lookup yields CDR1 LGHDT and CDR2 YNNKEL (reference sequence). The CDR3 coding sequence is TGTGCCAGCAGCCCCCGGTCCCAGCGGGGGAAAAACATTCAGTACTTC. Its translation is CASSPRSQRGKNIQYF.

V gene TRBV20-1 combines with J gene TRBJ2-1; 8 positions match TRBD2. Germline CDR1 DFQATT, CDR2 SNEGSKA (reference sequence). V lost 3 bases to trimming and J lost 2 bases; unmatched junction nucleotides: 6. CDR3 length: 15 amino acids. CDR3 coding DNA: TGCAGTGCTAGTCCCCCAGCGGGGGCCTACAATGAGCAGTTCTTC. Translating gives CSASPPAGAYNEQFF.

The chain is built from TRBV10-3 and TRBJ1-2; D is perhaps TRBD1 (6 bases). CDR1 is ENHRY and CDR2 is SYGVKD in the germline V gene. The V and J ends lost 0 bases and 3 bases respectively, with 14 bases between them. CDR3 length equals 16 residues. CDR3 nucleotides: TGTGCCATCAGTGAGTCGAAGGCTGGGACACACTATGGCTACACCTTC. This codes for CAISESKAGTHYGYTF.

This chain links TRBV12-5 with TRBJ2-3, with unresolved D. Germline assignment: CDR1 LGHNT and CDR2 FRNRAP. Trimming pared 3 bases from V and 4 bases from J, leaving 14 bases between. CDR3 size: 15 residues. The CDR3: CASGFHPRAPDTQYF. The CDR3 nucleotides read TGTGCTAGTGGTTTCCACCCCCGGGCGCCAGATACGCAGTATTTT.

This clonotype was counted only a few times. The chain joins TRBV18 to TRBJ1-6; D gene unclear. This CDR3 has 14 residues. Trimming took off 0 bases at V and 10 bases at J, with 10 bases between the two ends. In germline, CDR1 is KGHSH, CDR2 LQKENI. The DNA of the CDR3 is TGTGCCAGCTCACCACCTACGTTAGAGTCACCCCTCCACTTT. This gives the protein CASSPPTLESPLHF.

V is TRBV28 and J is TRBJ2-6, with D possibly being TRBD1 (5 bases). This CDR3 has 17 amino acids. In germline, CDR1 is MDHEN, CDR2 SYDVKM. The V gene lost 5 bases and the J gene lost 7 bases, with 21 bases spanning the gap. CDR3 sequence: CASSGHGRVDGANVLTF. The CDR3 DNA follows: TGTGCCAGCAGTGGACACGGACGGGTAGATGGAGCCAACGTCCTGACTTTC.

For this clonotype: An end of the junction does not agree with germline; a read error may underlie this. This chain joins TRBV11-3 and TRBJ2-7; D is undetermined. The CDR3 contains 12 residues. Germline assignment: CDR1 SGHNT and CDR2 YENEEA. The CDR3 reads CASSKGPYEQYF. CDR3 nucleotide sequence: TGTGCAAGCAGTAAAGGGCCCTACGAGCAGTACTTC.

In its sample, this clonotype was seen a few times. The V call is TRBV20-1, the J call TRBJ1-1; D ambiguous. Trimming shortened V by 5 bases and J by 6 bases, and 7 bases separated the two germline ends. Germline assignment: CDR1 DFQATT and CDR2 SNEGSKA (reference sequence). This CDR3 region has 10 residues. DNA for the CDR3: TGCAGTGCTTTAAGGGCTGAAGCTTTCTTT. It yields the protein CSALRAEAFF.

This clonotype was counted only a few times. V is TRBV3-1 and J is TRBJ1-4; no reliable D call. Germline loops: CDR1 LGHDT, CDR2 YNNKEL (reference sequence). Trimming left V 0 bases short and J 8 bases short, with 19 bases between. The CDR3 consists of 17 residues. The CDR3 reads CASSQEALAGRGEKLFF. The CDR3 nucleotides are TGTGCCAGCAGCCAAGAAGCTTTGGCGGGCCGCGGAGAAAAACTGTTTTTT.

The CDR3 bases are TGTGCCAGCAGCTCGGGACTAGTTAGTTACAATGAGCAGTTCTTC. Its protein product is CASSSGLVSYNEQFF. The chain uses TRBV7-2 and TRBJ2-1; 8 nucleotides line up with TRBD2. The germline CDR1 and CDR2 sequences are SGHTA and FQGNSA. V was pared by 4 bases and J by 4 bases, with 6 bases of the junction left unmatched. The CDR3 totals 15 residues.

This chain joins TRBV10-2 and TRBJ2-3, with TRBD1 matching over 8 bases. V trimming: 8 bases; J trimming: 2 bases; junction bases outside the gene matches: 3. Germline CDR1 WSHSY, CDR2 SAAADI. CDR3 length: 13 residues. Here the CDR3 DNA reads TGCGCCAGCTGGGGACAGGACACAGATACGCAGTATTTT. The encoded protein is CASWGQDTDTQYF.

This clonotype was seen many times. The chain employs TRBV7-9 and TRBJ1-6, with D uncertain. Per the germline V gene, CDR1 is SEHNR and CDR2 is FQNEAQ (reference sequence). With 3 bases removed from V and 8 bases from J, the gap between germline ends came to 14 bases. CDR3 length equals 15 residues. CDR3 protein: CASSFTPPGDSPLHF. DNA for the CDR3: TGTGCCAGCAGCTTCACGCCACCTGGAGATTCACCCCTCCACTTT.

A few counts support this clonotype. The V call is TRBV27, the J call TRBJ2-6; perhaps TRBD1 as D (6 bases). CDR1 is MNHEY and CDR2 is SMNVEV in the germline V gene (reference sequence). The CDR3 runs 14 residues. Trimming left V 3 bases short and J 8 bases short, with 11 bases between. CDR3 loop: CASSLYDRSNVLTF. CDR3 in DNA: TGTGCCAGCAGTTTGTACGACAGGTCCAACGTCCTGACTTTC. The whole variable domain, filled in from reference TRBV27 and TRBJ2-6, reads EAQVTQNPRYLITVTGKKLTVTCSQNMNHEYMSWYRQDPGLGLRQIYYSMNVEVTDKGDVPEGYKVSRKEKRNFPLILESPSPNQTSLYFCASSLYDRSNVLTFGAGSRLTVL.

A few counts support this clonotype. This chain connects TRBV30 to TRBJ2-7; 12 positions agree with TRBD2. Per the germline V gene, CDR1 is GTSNPN and CDR2 is SVGIG (reference sequence). This CDR3 spans 17 amino acids. The V and J ends lost 0 bases and 3 bases, in that order; junction bases with no gene match: 9. CDR3 bases: TGTGCCTGGAGTGTAATAGGAGGACTAGCGGGACACTACGAGCAGTACTTC. Its protein is CAWSVIGGLAGHYEQYF.

J is TRBJ2-1 and V is TRBV7-9; tentative D call: TRBD2 (6 bases). The CDR3 contains 16 residues. V gave up 5 bases and J gave up 4 bases, with 18 bases separating them. Germline V CDR1 and CDR2: SEHNR, FQNEAQ (reference sequence). CDR3 residues: CASSRDGTPEYNEQFF. CDR3 nucleotides: TGTGCCAGCAGCAGAGACGGGACTCCAGAATACAATGAGCAGTTCTTC.

The chain couples TRBV4-1 to TRBJ2-1; TRBD2 aligns across 14 bases. Trimming at V came to 1 base and at J to 9 bases, leaving 8 bases not matched to a gene. The CDR3 is 17 amino acids. Per the germline V gene, CDR1 is MGHRA and CDR2 is YSYEKL. The DNA for the CDR3 is TGCGCCAGCAGCCAAGTCCCGACTAGCGGGGGGGTTGGTGAGCAGTTCTTC. Amino acid sequence: CASSQVPTSGGVGEQFF.

This clonotype was seen only a few times. V and J are TRBV20-1 and TRBJ2-7; D perhaps matches TRBD2 (6 bases). The germline V and J ends were trimmed by 0 bases and 2 bases, with 14 bases remaining between them. Germline assignment: CDR1 DFQATT and CDR2 SNEGSKA (reference sequence). The CDR3 runs to 15 residues. The CDR3: CSARDGGAVAYEQYF. As DNA, the CDR3 is TGCAGTGCTAGAGATGGCGGGGCTGTGGCCTACGAGCAGTACTTC.

The chain combines TRBV5-1 with TRBJ1-1; TRBD1 is a possible D gene (6 bases). The germline gives CDR1 SGHRS, CDR2 YFSETQ. V gave up 0 bases and J gave up 5 bases, with 20 bases separating them. The CDR3 loop spans 17 amino acids. The CDR3 loop is CASSLGLQGRTETEAFF. CDR3 in DNA: TGCGCCAGCAGCTTGGGCCTACAGGGCCGTACGGAAACTGAAGCTTTCTTT.

The chain joins TRBV12-3 or TRBV12-4 to TRBJ2-7; no clear D. CDR3 length: 12 amino acids. The V gene lost 3 bases and the J gene lost 5 bases, with 8 bases spanning the gap. CDR3 protein: CASSLVPHEQYF. CDR3 DNA sequence: TGTGCCAGCAGTTTGGTACCGCACGAGCAGTACTTC.

This clonotype showed up just a few times. The chain couples TRBV5-1 to TRBJ2-1; 9 bases match TRBD1. Per germline, CDR1 SGHRS and CDR2 YFSETQ. The CDR3 runs 14 residues. The V gene end was trimmed by 0 bases and the J gene end by 6 bases; junction bases not matched to a gene: 1. The DNA for the CDR3 is TGCGCCAGCAGCTTGGGGGACAGGGCCAATGAGCAGTTCTTC. Its translation: CASSLGDRANEQFF.

The rearrangement links TRBV29-1 to TRBJ2-1, with 9 bases aligning to TRBD2. J lost 2 bases, V lost 1 base, and 0 bases had no gene match. CDR3 length equals 14 residues. Germline lookup yields CDR1 SQVTM and CDR2 ANQGSEA. This CDR3 is CSVEASGAYNEQFF. The CDR3 DNA reads TGCAGCGTTGAAGCTAGCGGGGCCTACAATGAGCAGTTCTTC.

This clonotype was seen a handful of times. V is TRBV29-1 and J is TRBJ2-3; unclear D gene. The CDR3 consists of 12 residues. Trimming took 7 bases from V and 3 from J, leaving 11 bases between them. CDR1 SQVTM and CDR2 ANQGSEA come from the germline V gene. For the CDR3, the DNA is TGCAGCGCGACCCCTGGAACAGATACGCAGTATTTT. It is translated as CSATPGTDTQYF.

The CDR3 here is CSARFGSRATDTQYF. The CDR3 DNA sequence: TGCAGTGCTAGATTTGGGAGTCGGGCCACAGATACGCAGTATTTT. The chain uses TRBV20-1 and TRBJ2-3; possibly TRBD2 for D (5 bases). Germline CDR1 DFQATT, CDR2 SNEGSKA (reference sequence). The length of the CDR3 is 15 residues. The V gene lost 2 bases and the J gene lost 2 bases, with 14 bases spanning the gap.

This chain joins TRBV6-2 or TRBV6-3 and TRBJ2-7; TRBD2 matches 9 bases. CDR3 length: 14 residues. Germline lookup yields CDR1 MNHEY and CDR2 SVGEGT. V was clipped by 6 bases and J by 10 bases; unmatched bases: 13. The CDR3 loop is CASSRPGLATGQYF. Here the CDR3 DNA reads TGTGCCAGCAGCCGCCCCGGACTAGCGACGGGACAGTACTTC.

In this sample, this clonotype turned up a few times. The rearrangement uses TRBV5-1 and TRBJ2-2; 11 bases map to TRBD1. The CDR3 has 18 amino acids. CDR1 and CDR2 (germline): SGHRS, YFSETQ. J gave up 6 bases and V 3 bases, and 13 bases lay outside the gene matches. This chain's CDR3 is CASSSMPPGQGAAGELFF. In DNA form, the CDR3 reads TGCGCCAGCAGCTCCATGCCGCCAGGACAGGGGGCAGCCGGGGAGCTGTTTTTT.

This chain uses TRBV3-1 with TRBJ1-1; TRBD1 agrees at 7 bases. Germline V gives CDR1 LGHDT, CDR2 YNNKEL (reference sequence). V trimming: 1 base; J trimming: 6 bases; junction bases outside the gene matches: 8. This CDR3 is 15 amino acids long. CDR3 DNA sequence: TGTGCCAGCAGCCAAGGAAACAGGGGATCTCCTGAAGCTTTCTTT. Amino acids: CASSQGNRGSPEAFF. Together with reference TRBV3-1 and TRBJ1-1, the CDR3 gives the full variable domain: DTAVSQTPKYLVTQMGNDKSIKCEQNLGHDTMYWYKQDSKKFLKIMFSYNNKELIINETVPNRFSPKSPDKAHLNLHINSLELGDSAVYFCASSQGNRGSPEAFFGQGTRLTVV.

This clonotype was detected a few times. Here the CDR3 DNA reads TGCGCCAGCAGTCATAGCGCCGTAGGGCAGGTTAGCTCCTACGAGCAGTACTTC. This sequence encodes CASSHSAVGQVSSYEQYF. The V call is TRBV23-1, the J call TRBJ2-7; TRBD2 might be the D (5 bases). TRBV23-1 qualifies as an ORF whose function is uncertain. The V end lost 3 bases, the J end lost 0 bases, and 21 bases lay between the germline ends. This CDR3 region has 18 residues.

The gene calls are TRBV7-2 and TRBJ2-5, with D perhaps matching TRBD1 (5 bases). There are 15 residues in the CDR3. The V and J ends lost 4 bases and 5 bases respectively, with 17 bases between them. The germline gives CDR1 SGHTA, CDR2 FQGNSA. CDR3 region: CASSSDTGLRETQYF. The CDR3 DNA reads as TGTGCCAGCAGCTCGGACACCGGATTGCGGGAGACCCAGTACTTC.

The chain joins TRBV7-2 to TRBJ2-1, with 15 bases matching TRBD2. Germline CDR1 reads SGHTA; CDR2 reads FQGNSA. The CDR3 sequence is 18 residues long. Trimming cost V 1 base and J 8 bases; bases outside gene matches: 9. CDR3 in DNA: TGTGCCAGCAGCTTAGTGGGTGGACTAGCGGGAGGGGGCGATGAGCAGTTCTTC. Protein product: CASSLVGGLAGGGDEQFF.